This is a list of T cell receptor beta chains from one sample in a study of control samples from healthy donors and cancer patients. Method: immunoSEQ multiplex PCR; TCRdb's copy keeps in-frame clones and lacks some. Found here are around 110,000 clones, over 90% of them singletons; the top ten hold less than 3.5%. The sample taken for sequencing was blood. The receptors here all came from a man aged 25-45 years in good health. The CDR3 runs from the conserved cysteine through the conserved F or W. The D gene is left open where the match is weak. Rows may omit the clone size; those that give it use once, few, many or a size class.

len: 15; d_gene: .; abundance: .; j_gene: TRBJ1-5; v_gene: TRBV28; CDR3nt: TGTGCCAGCAGTTTAATCGGGGTAGGCAATCAGCCCCAGCATTTT; CDR3aa: CASSLIGVGNQPQHF
len: 13; d_gene: .; abundance: .; j_gene: TRBJ1-1; v_gene: TRBV12-3/TRBV12-4; CDR3nt: TGTGCCAGCAGTCCGACTGATTACTCTGAAGCTTTCTTT; CDR3aa: CASSPTDYSEAFF
len: 13; d_gene: TRBD2; abundance: .; j_gene: TRBJ2-5; v_gene: TRBV27; CDR3nt: TGTGCCAGCAGGAAAGCGGGGGAAGAGACCCAGTACTTC; CDR3aa: CASRKAGEETQYF
len: 13; d_gene: .; abundance: few; j_gene: TRBJ2-1; v_gene: TRBV12-3/TRBV12-4; CDR3nt: TGTGCCAGCAGCCTCTGGGGGTCCACCGGGCAGTTCTTC; CDR3aa: CASSLWGSTGQFF
len: 15; d_gene: TRBD1; abundance: .; j_gene: TRBJ1-1; v_gene: TRBV6-5; CDR3nt: TGTGCCAGCACCCGGGACAGGCTGGGGGACACTGAAGCTTTCTTT; CDR3aa: CASTRDRLGDTEAFF
len: 16; d_gene: .; abundance: once; j_gene: TRBJ1-5; v_gene: TRBV6-2/TRBV6-3; CDR3nt: TGTGCCAGCAGTAACGAAGGACGGAGAGGGGATCAGCCCCAGCATTTT; CDR3aa: CASSNEGRRGDQPQHF
len: 13; d_gene: .; abundance: .; j_gene: TRBJ2-5; v_gene: TRBV7-7; CDR3nt: TGTGCCAGCAGCCGGGGGCGGCGGGAGACCCAGTACTTC; CDR3aa: CASSRGRRETQYF
len: 11; d_gene: .; abundance: once; j_gene: TRBJ1-4; v_gene: TRBV7-9; CDR3nt: TGTGCCAGCAGCTCTCCCGGAAAACTGTTTTTT; CDR3aa: CASSSPGKLFF
len: 15; d_gene: TRBD1; abundance: .; j_gene: TRBJ2-1; v_gene: TRBV5-4; CDR3nt: TGTGCCAGCAGCTCGCCGGGACAGGGGGACAATGAGCAGTTCTTC; CDR3aa: CASSSPGQGDNEQFF
len: 13; d_gene: .; abundance: .; j_gene: TRBJ1-4; v_gene: TRBV5-1; CDR3nt: TGCGCCAGCAGCGAAATACTGGGTCAAGAACTGTTTTTT; CDR3aa: CASSEILGQELFF
len: 15; d_gene: .; abundance: once; j_gene: TRBJ2-3; v_gene: TRBV5-4; CDR3nt: TGTGCCAGCAGCTTAACAAGGTCTAGCACAGATACGCAGTATTTT; CDR3aa: CASSLTRSSTDTQYF
len: 15; d_gene: TRBD1; abundance: .; j_gene: TRBJ1-4; v_gene: TRBV30; CDR3nt: TGTGCCTGGCGCCCTTATGGGACAGTTAATGAAAAACTGTTTTTT; CDR3aa: CAWRPYGTVNEKLFF
len: 15; d_gene: .; abundance: .; j_gene: TRBJ1-4; v_gene: TRBV9; CDR3nt: TGTGCCAGCAGCGCCTGGGGTGCAACTAATGAAAAACTGTTTTTT; CDR3aa: CASSAWGATNEKLFF
len: 13; d_gene: .; abundance: .; j_gene: TRBJ2-5; v_gene: TRBV28; CDR3nt: TGTGCCAGCAGTGGATTTGAGGATGGGACCCAGTACTTC; CDR3aa: CASSGFEDGTQYF
len: 15; d_gene: TRBD1; abundance: .; j_gene: TRBJ2-3; v_gene: TRBV9; CDR3nt: TGTGCCAGCAGCGTAGGGACAGGGGTCACAGATACGCAGTATTTT; CDR3aa: CASSVGTGVTDTQYF
len: 14; d_gene: TRBD2; abundance: .; j_gene: TRBJ2-2; v_gene: TRBV2; CDR3nt: TGTGCCAGCAGGGGCGGGGGGAACACCGGGGAGCTGTTTTTT; CDR3aa: CASRGGGNTGELFF
len: 13; d_gene: .; abundance: few; j_gene: TRBJ1-1; v_gene: TRBV28; CDR3nt: TGTGCCAGCAGTGGGACGACTGGGACTGAAGCTTTCTTT; CDR3aa: CASSGTTGTEAFF
len: 16; d_gene: .; abundance: .; j_gene: TRBJ2-6; v_gene: TRBV10-2; CDR3nt: TGCGCCAGCACCTACTTGACCCGCTCTGGGGCCAACGTCCTGACTTTC; CDR3aa: CASTYLTRSGANVLTF
len: 16; d_gene: TRBD2; abundance: .; j_gene: TRBJ2-3; v_gene: TRBV4-2; CDR3nt: TGTGCCAGCAACCGGGGGACTAGCGGAAGCACAGATACGCAGTATTTT; CDR3aa: CASNRGTSGSTDTQYF
len: 18; d_gene: TRBD2; abundance: .; j_gene: TRBJ2-3; v_gene: TRBV4-2; CDR3nt: TGTGCCAGCAGCCAAGATCTTCCCGAGGCGGGGGTCACAGATACGCAGTATTTT; CDR3aa: CASSQDLPEAGVTDTQYF
len: 13; d_gene: TRBD1; abundance: .; j_gene: TRBJ1-2; v_gene: TRBV5-1; CDR3nt: TGCGCCAGCAGCTTTGGACAGGGGGATGGCTACACCTTC; CDR3aa: CASSFGQGDGYTF
len: 12; d_gene: .; abundance: once; j_gene: TRBJ1-1; v_gene: TRBV10-3; CDR3nt: TGTGCCACCAACGAGCTGAACACTGAAGCTTTCTTT; CDR3aa: CATNELNTEAFF
len: 10; d_gene: .; abundance: .; j_gene: TRBJ2-1; v_gene: TRBV19; CDR3nt: TGTGCCAGTGGGCGTAGGGAGCAGTTCTTC; CDR3aa: CASGRREQFF
len: 15; d_gene: TRBD1; abundance: .; j_gene: TRBJ2-1; v_gene: TRBV10-3; CDR3nt: TGTGCCATCAGCGGTTTGAACTCAGGGGGCAATGAGCAGTTCTTC; CDR3aa: CAISGLNSGGNEQFF
len: 17; d_gene: TRBD2; abundance: .; j_gene: TRBJ2-3; v_gene: TRBV19; CDR3nt: TGTGCCAGTAGTCGTGGGGGAGCGGGGGGGCTCTCAGATACGCAGTATTTT; CDR3aa: CASSRGGAGGLSDTQYF
len: 14; d_gene: .; abundance: .; j_gene: TRBJ1-1; v_gene: TRBV19; CDR3nt: TGTGCCAGTAGTATAGGACAATTATACACTGAAGCTTTCTTT; CDR3aa: CASSIGQLYTEAFF
len: 15; d_gene: TRBD1; abundance: .; j_gene: TRBJ1-6; v_gene: TRBV28; CDR3nt: TGTGCCAGCCGGTACAGGGGATCCTATAATTCACCCCTCCACTTT; CDR3aa: CASRYRGSYNSPLHF
len: 17; d_gene: TRBD1; abundance: .; j_gene: TRBJ1-5; v_gene: TRBV18; CDR3nt: TGTGCCAGCTCACCAGGTAGTACAGGGGGCGGGAATCAGCCCCAGCATTTT; CDR3aa: CASSPGSTGGGNQPQHF
len: 14; d_gene: .; abundance: .; j_gene: TRBJ1-2; v_gene: TRBV6-4; CDR3nt: TGTGCCGGAAGAGAGGGGGTAGGTAACTATGGCTACACCTTC; CDR3aa: CAGREGVGNYGYTF
len: 14; d_gene: .; abundance: .; j_gene: TRBJ2-1; v_gene: TRBV29-1; CDR3nt: TGCAGCGTTGGAAGGCAGGGGAAAAGGAATGAGCAGTTCTTC; CDR3aa: CSVGRQGKRNEQFF
len: 14; d_gene: .; abundance: .; j_gene: TRBJ1-2; v_gene: TRBV5-5; CDR3nt: TGTGCCAGCAGCTTGTGGGACGCACCCTATGGCTACACCTTC; CDR3aa: CASSLWDAPYGYTF
len: 18; d_gene: TRBD1; abundance: .; j_gene: TRBJ1-2; v_gene: TRBV28; CDR3nt: TGTGCCAGCAGTTCCCCACGGTGGACAGGGGGCGCAGACTATGGCTACACCTTC; CDR3aa: CASSSPRWTGGADYGYTF
len: 16; d_gene: .; abundance: .; j_gene: TRBJ1-1; v_gene: TRBV27; CDR3nt: TGTGCCAGCAGTTTAGGGACGGCCGCCGGCAGGTCGGAAGCTTTCTTT; CDR3aa: CASSLGTAAGRSEAFF
len: 16; d_gene: .; abundance: .; j_gene: TRBJ2-5; v_gene: TRBV11-2; CDR3nt: TGTGCCAGCAGCTTATATCCTACCCGGAGATCCGAGACCCAGTACTTC; CDR3aa: CASSLYPTRRSETQYF
len: 15; d_gene: TRBD1; abundance: .; j_gene: TRBJ1-5; v_gene: TRBV6-5; CDR3nt: TGTGCCAGCATCCAGGGGGCAATAGGTGGTCAGCCCCAGCATTTT; CDR3aa: CASIQGAIGGQPQHF
len: 12; d_gene: .; abundance: .; j_gene: TRBJ1-1; v_gene: TRBV6-5; CDR3nt: TGTGCCAGCAGCTTCCCGCTCTCTGAAGCTTTCTTT; CDR3aa: CASSFPLSEAFF
len: 15; d_gene: TRBD1; abundance: .; j_gene: TRBJ2-2; v_gene: TRBV11-2; CDR3nt: TGTGCCAGCAGCTCCCCCATGGGACAGACCCGGGAGCTGTTTTTT; CDR3aa: CASSSPMGQTRELFF
len: 16; d_gene: .; abundance: .; j_gene: TRBJ2-1; v_gene: TRBV6-6; CDR3nt: TGTGCCAGCAGTTACTCCCCCCAGGGTCCCCTTAGGGAGCAGTTCTTC; CDR3aa: CASSYSPQGPLREQFF
len: 16; d_gene: .; abundance: .; j_gene: TRBJ1-6; v_gene: TRBV3-1/TRBV3-2; CDR3nt: TGTGCCAGCAGCCAAGCATCGAGACAGTATAATTCACCCCTCCACTTT; CDR3aa: CASSQASRQYNSPLHF
len: 14; d_gene: .; abundance: .; j_gene: TRBJ2-5; v_gene: TRBV27; CDR3nt: TGTGCCAGCAGTTACGCTAACAGTCAAGAGACCCAGTACTTC; CDR3aa: CASSYANSQETQYF
len: 16; d_gene: TRBD1; abundance: .; j_gene: TRBJ1-3; v_gene: TRBV7-9; CDR3nt: TGTGCCAGCAGCCATACTCAGGGGGCAGCGGGAAACACCATATATTTT; CDR3aa: CASSHTQGAAGNTIYF
len: 17; d_gene: .; abundance: .; j_gene: TRBJ2-1; v_gene: TRBV6-1; CDR3nt: TGTGCCAGCAGTGAGGGCGGGGCGGGGGCCTACGGGGAGGTGCAGTTCTTC; CDR3aa: CASSEGGAGAYGEVQFF
len: 13; d_gene: .; abundance: .; j_gene: TRBJ1-5; v_gene: TRBV12-3/TRBV12-4; CDR3nt: TGTGCCAGCAGTCGAGGAAGCAATCAGCCCCAGCATTTT; CDR3aa: CASSRGSNQPQHF
len: 14; d_gene: .; abundance: once; j_gene: TRBJ1-1; v_gene: TRBV7-9; CDR3nt: TGTGCCAGCAGCGACGCCTTTAGGGGGACTGAAGCTTTCTTT; CDR3aa: CASSDAFRGTEAFF